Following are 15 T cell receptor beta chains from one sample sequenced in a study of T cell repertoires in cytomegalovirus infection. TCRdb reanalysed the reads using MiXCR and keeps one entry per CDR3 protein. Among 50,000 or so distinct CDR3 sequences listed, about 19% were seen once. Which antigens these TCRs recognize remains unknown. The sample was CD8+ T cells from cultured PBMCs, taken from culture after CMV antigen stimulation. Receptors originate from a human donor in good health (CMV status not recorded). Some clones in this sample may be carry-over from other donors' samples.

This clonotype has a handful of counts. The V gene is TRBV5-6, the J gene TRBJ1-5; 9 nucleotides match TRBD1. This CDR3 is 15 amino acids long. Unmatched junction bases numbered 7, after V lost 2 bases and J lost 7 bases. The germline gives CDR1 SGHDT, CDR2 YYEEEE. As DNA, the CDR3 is TGTGCCAGCAGCTTCGGACAGGGGTCGGGACAGCCCCAGCATTTT. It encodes CASSFGQGSGQPQHF.

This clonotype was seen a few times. The CDR3 loop reads CASSPQTRGFAYEQYF. The CDR3 region has the DNA TGCGCCAGCAGCCCCCAAACTCGAGGATTCGCCTACGAGCAGTACTTC. V and J are TRBV4-3 and TRBJ2-7; unclear D gene. CDR3 length: 16 residues. V lost 4 bases and J 2 bases, leaving 18 bases between the germline ends. Germline lookup yields CDR1 LGHNA and CDR2 YSLEER.

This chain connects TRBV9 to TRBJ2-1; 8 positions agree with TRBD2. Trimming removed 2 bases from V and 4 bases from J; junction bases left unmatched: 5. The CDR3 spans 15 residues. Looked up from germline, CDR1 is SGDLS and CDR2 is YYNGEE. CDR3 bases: TGTGCCAGCAGCGTGGGACTAGTGGGATACAATGAGCAGTTCTTC. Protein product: CASSVGLVGYNEQFF.

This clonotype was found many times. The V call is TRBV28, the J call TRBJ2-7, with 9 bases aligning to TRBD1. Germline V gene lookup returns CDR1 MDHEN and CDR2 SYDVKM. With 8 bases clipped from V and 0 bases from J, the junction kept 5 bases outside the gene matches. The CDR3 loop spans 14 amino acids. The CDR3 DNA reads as TGTGCCAGCCCTGGACAGGGGAACTCCTACGAGCAGTACTTC. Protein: CASPGQGNSYEQYF.

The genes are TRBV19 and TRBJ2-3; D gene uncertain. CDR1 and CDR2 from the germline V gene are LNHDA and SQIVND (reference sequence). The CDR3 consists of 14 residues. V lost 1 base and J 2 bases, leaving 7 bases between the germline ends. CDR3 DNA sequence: TGTGCCAGTAGTATAGGAACAGACACAGATACGCAGTATTTT. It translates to CASSIGTDTDTQYF.

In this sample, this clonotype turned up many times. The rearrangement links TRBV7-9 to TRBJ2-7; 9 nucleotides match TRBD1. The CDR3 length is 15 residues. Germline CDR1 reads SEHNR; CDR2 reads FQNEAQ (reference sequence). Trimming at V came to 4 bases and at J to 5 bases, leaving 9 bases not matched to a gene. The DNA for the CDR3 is TGTGCCAGCAGCTCCGACCGGGACAGGGACCACGAGCAGTACTTC. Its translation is CASSSDRDRDHEQYF.

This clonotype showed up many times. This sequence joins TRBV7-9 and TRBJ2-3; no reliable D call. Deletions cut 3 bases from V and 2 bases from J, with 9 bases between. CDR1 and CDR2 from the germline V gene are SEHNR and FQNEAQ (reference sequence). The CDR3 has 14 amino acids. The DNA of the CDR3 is TGTGCCAGCAGCTTTTCGGTCCTCACAGATACGCAGTATTTT. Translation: CASSFSVLTDTQYF.

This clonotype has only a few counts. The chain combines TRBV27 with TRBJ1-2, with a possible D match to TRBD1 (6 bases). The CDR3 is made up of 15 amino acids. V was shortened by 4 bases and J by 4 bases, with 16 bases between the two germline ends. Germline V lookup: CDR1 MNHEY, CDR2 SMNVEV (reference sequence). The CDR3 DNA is TGTGCCAGCAGTTGGGGACATCCCTTTTTCTATGGCTACACCTTC. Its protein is CASSWGHPFFYGYTF.

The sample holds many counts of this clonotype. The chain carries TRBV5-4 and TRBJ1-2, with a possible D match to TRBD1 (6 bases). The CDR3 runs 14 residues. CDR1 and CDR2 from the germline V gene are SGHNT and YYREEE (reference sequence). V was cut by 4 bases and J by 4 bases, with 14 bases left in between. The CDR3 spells CASSPRGAGYGYTF. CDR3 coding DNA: TGTGCCAGCAGCCCGCGGGGGGCTGGCTATGGCTACACCTTC.

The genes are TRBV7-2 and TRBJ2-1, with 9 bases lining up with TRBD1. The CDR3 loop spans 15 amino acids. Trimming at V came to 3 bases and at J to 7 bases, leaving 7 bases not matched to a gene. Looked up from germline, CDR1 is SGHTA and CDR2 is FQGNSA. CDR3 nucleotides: TGTGCCAGCAGCTTCGAACAGGGGGCAATGAATGAGCAGTTCTTC. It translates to CASSFEQGAMNEQFF.

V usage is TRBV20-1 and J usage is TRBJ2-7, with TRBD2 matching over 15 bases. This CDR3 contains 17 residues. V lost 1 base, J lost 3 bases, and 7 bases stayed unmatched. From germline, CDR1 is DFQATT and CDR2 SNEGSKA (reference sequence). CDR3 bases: TGCAGTGCTAGAGGCACCGGGACTAGCGGGAGGTTCTACGAGCAGTACTTC. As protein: CSARGTGTSGRFYEQYF.

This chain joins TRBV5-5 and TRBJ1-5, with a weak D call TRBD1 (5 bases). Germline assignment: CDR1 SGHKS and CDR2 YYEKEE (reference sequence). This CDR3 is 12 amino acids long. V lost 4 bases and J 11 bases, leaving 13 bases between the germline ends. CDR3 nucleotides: TGTGCCAGCAGCGGACCTGAGGGGACCCAGCATTTT. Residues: CASSGPEGTQHF.

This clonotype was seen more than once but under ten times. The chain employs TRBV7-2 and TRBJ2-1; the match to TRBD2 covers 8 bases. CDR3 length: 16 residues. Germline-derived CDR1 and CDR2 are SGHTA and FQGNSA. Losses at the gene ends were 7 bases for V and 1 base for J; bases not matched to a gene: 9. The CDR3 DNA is TGTGCCAGCACCCCGGGGAGCGGGGGTTCCTACAATGAGCAGTTCTTC. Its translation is CASTPGSGGSYNEQFF.

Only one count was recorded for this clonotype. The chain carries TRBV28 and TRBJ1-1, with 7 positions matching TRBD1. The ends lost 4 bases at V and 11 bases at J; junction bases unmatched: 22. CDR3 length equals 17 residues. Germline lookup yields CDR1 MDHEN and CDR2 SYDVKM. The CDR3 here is CASSSTTAGGQRMWAFF. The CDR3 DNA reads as TGTGCCAGCAGTTCCACCACCGCGGGGGGACAGAGGATGTGGGCTTTCTTT.

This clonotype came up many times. In nucleotides, the CDR3 is TGTGCCAGCAGCATACGGACTAGCGGGGGTGAGCAGTTCTTC. It is translated as CASSIRTSGGEQFF. V gene TRBV7-2 combines with J gene TRBJ2-1, with 13 bases matching TRBD2. CDR1 is SGHTA, CDR2 FQGNSA, per germline. Trimming at V came to 5 bases and at J to 9 bases, leaving 4 bases not matched to a gene. The CDR3 covers 14 residues.